This T cell receptor beta chain comes out of a study of CD8 T cells in Susac syndrome. Per the germline V gene, CDR1 is SQVTM and CDR2 is ANQGSEA. The CDR3 totals 13 residues. Trimming left V 0 bases short and J 6 bases short, with 11 bases between. Study conclusions and caveats: An acknowledgment was made by the study that its TCR sequencing and HLA analysis involved relatively few individuals.

The T cells that were sequenced for TCR beta were CD8+ and CD4+ cells from blood. The diagnostic criteria were recently defined, and patients with Susac syndrome met them for definite or probable disease. Of note for this clonotype: No antigen is known for it.

The RNA input was roughly 0.45 to 1 ug, and it was reverse transcribed with random hexamers. The amplification used immunoSEQ multiplex PCR on TCR beta CDR3; it spanned 54 Vbeta and 13 Jbeta. Each CDR3 protein is one row after TCRdb ran MiXCR on the immunoSEQ multiplex PCR reads. The table records under 200,000 distinct CDR3 sequences, 90% to 97% of them present only once. This chain connects TRBV29-1 to TRBJ1-2; the D is unclear. Sequenced sample: CD4+ T cells from PBMCs. This clonotype originated in a human donor with Susac syndrome. DNA of the CDR3: TGCAGCGTTGAAGACCCGGGAGTCGATGGCTACACCTTC. It translates to CSVEDPGVDGYTF.